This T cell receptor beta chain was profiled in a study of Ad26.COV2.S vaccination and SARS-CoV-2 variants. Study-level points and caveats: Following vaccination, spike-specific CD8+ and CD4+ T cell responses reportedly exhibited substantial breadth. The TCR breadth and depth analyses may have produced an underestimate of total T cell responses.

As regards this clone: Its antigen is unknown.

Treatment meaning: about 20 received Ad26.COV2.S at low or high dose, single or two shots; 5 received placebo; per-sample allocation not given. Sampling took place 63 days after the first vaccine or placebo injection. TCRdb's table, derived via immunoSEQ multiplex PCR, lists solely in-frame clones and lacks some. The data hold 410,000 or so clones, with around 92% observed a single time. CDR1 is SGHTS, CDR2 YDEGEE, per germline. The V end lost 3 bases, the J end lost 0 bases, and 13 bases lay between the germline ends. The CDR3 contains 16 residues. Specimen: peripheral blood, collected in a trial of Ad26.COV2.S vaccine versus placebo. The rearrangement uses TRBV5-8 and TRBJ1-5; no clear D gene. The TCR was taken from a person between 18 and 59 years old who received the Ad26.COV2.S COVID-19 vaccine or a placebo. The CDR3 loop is CASSYFLAASNQPQHF. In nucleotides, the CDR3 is TGTGCCAGCAGCTATTTTTTGGCGGCTAGCAATCAGCCCCAGCATTTT.